This T cell receptor beta chain appears in the sequencing data of a study of cytomegalovirus exposure and HLA in healthy donors. Background on the study: Inside one of the first data releases sat around 80 million unique TCRs taken from HLA-typed donors.

13 Jbeta primers and 60 Vbeta primers were used for the PCR. Profiled with immunoSEQ multiplex PCR; TCRdb holds only in-frame clones, not every one. The sample has 130,000 to 150,000 clones, less than 85% seen once; the top ten hold 3.5% to 5%. General observations from the study: The investigators catalogued 160 or so TCR beta chains as cytomegalovirus-associated. Researchers reported in a later analysis that common viral pathogens appeared linked to several top clusters. Excluded were some V segments that proved indistinguishable, including TRBV6-2 and TRBV6-3.

Comments on this clone: Its antigen remains unidentified.

Germline assignment: CDR1 SGDLS and CDR2 YYNGEE. Trimming pared 0 bases from V and 5 bases from J, leaving 8 bases between. CDR3 length: 13 amino acids. What was sequenced was PBMCs. The receptor was derived from a man aged 18 to 29 in good health and CMV-seropositive. The chain couples TRBV9 to TRBJ1-1; unclear D gene. CDR3 sequence reads: CASSVAAGTEAFF. CDR3 DNA: TGTGCCAGCAGCGTAGCTGCGGGGACTGAAGCTTTCTTT. The full variable domain, in which reference TRBV9 and TRBJ1-1 provide the parts outside the CDR3, is DSGVTQTPKHLITATGQRVTLRCSPRSGDLSVYWYQQSLDQGLQFLIQYYNGEERAKGNILERFSAQQFPDLHSELNLSSLELGDSALYFCASSVAAGTEAFFGQGTRLTVV.